The clone carrying this T cell receptor beta chain has a handful of counts. Its antigen is still unknown. The data were obtained in a study of T cell repertoires in cytomegalovirus infection. Study information: Use of recently identified HLA-C-restricted and well-studied HLA-B-restricted CMV epitopes was part of the study.

Via MiXCR, TCRdb re-called the reads, giving one row per CDR3 protein. This sample carries a few hundred thousand distinct CDR3 sequences, roughly a third of them seen once, and the ten largest clones take around a sixth. Whole-study findings and limits: Summed frequency of public TCR beta families distinguished CMV carriers with the relevant HLA. CMV-specific TCR beta clonotypes restricted by HLA-C were the ones dominating the ex vivo response.

The sample was cultured PBMCs, taken from culture after CMV antigen stimulation. The receptor comes from a human donor in good health (CMV status not recorded). Some clones in this sample may be carry-over from other donors' samples.

CDR3 sequence reads: CASRPGQGVGEAFF. CDR3 DNA: TGTGCCAGCAGACCCGGACAGGGAGTCGGTGAAGCTTTCTTT. The V and J genes are TRBV7-6 and TRBJ1-1; 8 bases align to TRBD1. CDR3 length equals 14 residues. Germline CDR1 reads SGHVS; CDR2 reads FNYEAQ. Losses at the gene ends were 6 bases for V and 7 bases for J; bases not matched to a gene: 10.